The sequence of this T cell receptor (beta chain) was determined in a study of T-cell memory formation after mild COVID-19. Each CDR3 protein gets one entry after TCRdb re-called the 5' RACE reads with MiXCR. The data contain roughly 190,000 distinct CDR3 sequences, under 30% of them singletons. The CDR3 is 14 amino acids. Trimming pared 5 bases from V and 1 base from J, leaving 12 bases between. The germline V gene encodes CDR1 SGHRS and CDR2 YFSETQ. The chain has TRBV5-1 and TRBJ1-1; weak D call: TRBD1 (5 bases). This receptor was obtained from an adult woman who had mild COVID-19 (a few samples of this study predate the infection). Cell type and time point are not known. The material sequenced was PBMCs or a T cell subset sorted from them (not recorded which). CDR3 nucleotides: TGCGCCAGCAGAACCCACACAGGGAACACTGAAGCTTTCTTT. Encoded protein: CASRTHTGNTEAFF.